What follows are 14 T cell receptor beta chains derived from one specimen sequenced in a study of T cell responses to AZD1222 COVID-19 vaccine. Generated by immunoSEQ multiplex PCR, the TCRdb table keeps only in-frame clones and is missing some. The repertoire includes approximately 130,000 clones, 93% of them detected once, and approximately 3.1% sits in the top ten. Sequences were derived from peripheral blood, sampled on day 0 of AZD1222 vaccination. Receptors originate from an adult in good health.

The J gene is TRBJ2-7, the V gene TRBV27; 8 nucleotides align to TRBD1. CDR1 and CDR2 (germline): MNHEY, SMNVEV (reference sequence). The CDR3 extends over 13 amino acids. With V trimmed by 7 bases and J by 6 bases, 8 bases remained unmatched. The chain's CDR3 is CASIDDRGSEQYF. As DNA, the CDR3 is TGTGCCAGCATCGACGACAGGGGCTCCGAGCAGTACTTC.

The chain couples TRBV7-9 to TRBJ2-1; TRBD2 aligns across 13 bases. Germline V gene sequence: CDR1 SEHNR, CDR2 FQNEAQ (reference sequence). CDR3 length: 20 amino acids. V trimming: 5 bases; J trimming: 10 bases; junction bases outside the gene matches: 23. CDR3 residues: CASSGGPGLAGVWIQGEQFF. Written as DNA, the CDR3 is TGTGCCAGCAGCGGGGGCCCAGGACTAGCGGGAGTTTGGATCCAGGGAGAGCAGTTCTTC.

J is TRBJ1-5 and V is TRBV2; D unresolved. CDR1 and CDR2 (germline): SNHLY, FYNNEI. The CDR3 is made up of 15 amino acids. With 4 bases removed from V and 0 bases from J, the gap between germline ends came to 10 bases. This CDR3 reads CASSARRDSNQPQHF. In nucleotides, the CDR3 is TGTGCCAGCAGTGCCAGGAGGGATAGCAATCAGCCCCAGCATTTT.

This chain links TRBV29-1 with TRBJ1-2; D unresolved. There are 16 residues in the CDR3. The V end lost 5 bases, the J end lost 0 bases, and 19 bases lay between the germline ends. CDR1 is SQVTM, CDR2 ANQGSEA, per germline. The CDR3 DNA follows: TGCAGCGTTTATGGCCCGGAGGTGGCGGCTAACTATGGCTACACCTTC. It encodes CSVYGPEVAANYGYTF.

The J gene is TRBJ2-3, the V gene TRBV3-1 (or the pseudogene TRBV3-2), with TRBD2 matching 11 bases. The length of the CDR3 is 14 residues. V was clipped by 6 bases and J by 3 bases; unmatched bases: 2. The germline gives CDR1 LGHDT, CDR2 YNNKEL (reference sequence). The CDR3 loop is CASRRLAGTDTQYF. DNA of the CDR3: TGTGCCAGCAGACGACTAGCGGGAACAGATACGCAGTATTTT.

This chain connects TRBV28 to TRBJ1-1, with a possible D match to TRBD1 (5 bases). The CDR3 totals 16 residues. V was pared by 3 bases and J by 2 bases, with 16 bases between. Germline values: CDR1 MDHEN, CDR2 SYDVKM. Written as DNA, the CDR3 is TGTGCCAGCAGTTTTTGGACACTATTAAACAACACTGAAGCTTTCTTT. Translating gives CASSFWTLLNNTEAFF.

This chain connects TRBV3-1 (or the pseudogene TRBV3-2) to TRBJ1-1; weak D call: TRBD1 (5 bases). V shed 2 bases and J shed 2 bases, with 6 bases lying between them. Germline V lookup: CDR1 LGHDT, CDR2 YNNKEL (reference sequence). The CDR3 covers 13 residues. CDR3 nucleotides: TGTGCCAGCAGCCAAACAGGTAACACTGAAGCTTTCTTT. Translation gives CASSQTGNTEAFF.

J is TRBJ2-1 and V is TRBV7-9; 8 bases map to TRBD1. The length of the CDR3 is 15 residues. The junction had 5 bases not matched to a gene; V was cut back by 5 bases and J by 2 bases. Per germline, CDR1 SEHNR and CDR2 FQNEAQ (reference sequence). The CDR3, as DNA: TGTGCCAGCAGCACCGGACAGGGTACCTACAATGAGCAGTTCTTC. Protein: CASSTGQGTYNEQFF.

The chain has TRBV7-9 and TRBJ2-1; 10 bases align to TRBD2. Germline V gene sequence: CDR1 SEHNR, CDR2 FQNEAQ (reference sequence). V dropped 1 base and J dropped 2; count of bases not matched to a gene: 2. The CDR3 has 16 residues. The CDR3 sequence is CASSLGSGRAYNEQFF. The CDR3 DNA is TGTGCCAGCAGCTTAGGGAGCGGGAGGGCCTACAATGAGCAGTTCTTC.

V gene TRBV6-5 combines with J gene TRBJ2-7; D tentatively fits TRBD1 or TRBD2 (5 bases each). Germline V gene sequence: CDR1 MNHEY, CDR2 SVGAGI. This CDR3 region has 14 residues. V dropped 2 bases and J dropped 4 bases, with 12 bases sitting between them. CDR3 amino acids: CASSYVQGVYEQYF. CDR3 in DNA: TGTGCCAGCAGTTACGTCCAGGGAGTGTACGAGCAGTACTTC.

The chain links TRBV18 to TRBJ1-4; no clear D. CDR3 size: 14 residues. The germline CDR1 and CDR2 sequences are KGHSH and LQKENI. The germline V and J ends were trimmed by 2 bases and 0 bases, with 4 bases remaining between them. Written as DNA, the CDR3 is TGTGCCAGCTCACCAGGAGCAACTAATGAAAAACTGTTTTTT. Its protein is CASSPGATNEKLFF.

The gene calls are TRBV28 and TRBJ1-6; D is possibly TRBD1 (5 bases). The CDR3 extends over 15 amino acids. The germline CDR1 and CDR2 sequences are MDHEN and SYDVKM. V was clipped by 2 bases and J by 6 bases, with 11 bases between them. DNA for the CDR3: TGTGCCAGCAGTTTAGGGGCAGGGATTAATTCACCCCTCCACTTT. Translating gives CASSLGAGINSPLHF.

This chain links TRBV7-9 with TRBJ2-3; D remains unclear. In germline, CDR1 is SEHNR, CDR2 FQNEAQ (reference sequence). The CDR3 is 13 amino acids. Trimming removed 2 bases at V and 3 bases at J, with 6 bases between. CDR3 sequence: CASSLMGTDTQYF. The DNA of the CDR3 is TGTGCCAGCAGCTTAATGGGGACAGATACGCAGTATTTT. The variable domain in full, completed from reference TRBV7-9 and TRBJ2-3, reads DTGVSQNPRHKITKRGQNVTFRCDPISEHNRLYWYRQTLGQGPEFLTYFQNEAQLEKSRLLSDRFSAERPKGSFSTLEIQRTEQGDSAMYLCASSLMGTDTQYFGPGTRLTVL.

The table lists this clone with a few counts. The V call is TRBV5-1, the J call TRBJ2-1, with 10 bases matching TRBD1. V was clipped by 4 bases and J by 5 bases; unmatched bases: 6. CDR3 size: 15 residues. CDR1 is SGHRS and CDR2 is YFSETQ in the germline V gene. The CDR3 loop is CASSAGTGEHNEQFF. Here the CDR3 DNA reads TGCGCCAGCAGCGCCGGGACAGGGGAACACAATGAGCAGTTCTTC. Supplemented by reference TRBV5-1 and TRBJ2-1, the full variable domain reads KAGVTQTPRYLIKTRGQQVTLSCSPISGHRSVSWYQQTPGQGLQFLFEYFSETQRNKGNFPGRFSGRQFSNSRSEMNVSTLELGDSALYLCASSAGTGEHNEQFFGPGTRLTVL.